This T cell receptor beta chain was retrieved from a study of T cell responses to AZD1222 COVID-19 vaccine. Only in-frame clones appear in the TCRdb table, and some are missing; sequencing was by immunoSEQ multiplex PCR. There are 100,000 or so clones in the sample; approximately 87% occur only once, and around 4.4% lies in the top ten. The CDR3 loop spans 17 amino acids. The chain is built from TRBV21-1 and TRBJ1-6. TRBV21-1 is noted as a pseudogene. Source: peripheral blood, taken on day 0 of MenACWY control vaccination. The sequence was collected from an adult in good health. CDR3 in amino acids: CASSSRGRGRGESPLHF. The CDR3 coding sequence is TGTGCCAGCAGCTCTAGGGGAAGGGGAAGGGGGGAATCACCCCTCCACTTT.